Described below is a single T cell receptor (beta chain) sequence and its context. This clonotype has a count of ten or more. This clone's antigen is unknown. The sample holds no much larger clone one base away, and base qualities are not on file. The TCR beta CDR3 regions were amplified from RNA transcripts. The first round of RT-PCR for the TCR CDR3 was performed with the HTBI primer set and the Qiagen OneStep RT-PCR kit. Libraries were constructed in a second round of multiplex PCR, after which size selection and purification were performed. The libraries were sequenced on an Illumina HiSeq2000 using paired-end 100 bp reads. The authors' pipeline ran thus. SOAPnuke was used to process the raw data, with reads discarded if the reads contained adapters or uncalled bases, had a mean Phred below 15, or lacked an exact constant-primer or identifier match. High-quality paired reads were merged using COPE v1.2.5, and each unique nucleotide sequence was defined as a clonotype. Clonotypes were aligned to IMGT TRBV, TRBD and TRBJ reference segments using MiTCR v1.1. The analysis included only V-J combinations with a frequency above 0.0001, which together covered 99.2% of the repertoires. A TCS score was defined as the ratio of F50 (clonal expansion) to E x V (chaos), with BLOSUM62-based TCRdist applied between CDR3 peptides within each V-J. Welch's t-statistics and random forest reduced some 510 V-J features to about 12, which were used in a naive Bayes classifier (R e1071). TCRdb passed the public sequencing reads through fastp at Q25 and MiXCR, retaining productive beta sequences. Entries are consolidated by CDR3 protein sequence, retaining the most common genes and DNA. The V and J calls come from TCRdb's annotation, not from the publication. This sample has around 250,000 distinct CDR3 sequences in its table, and approximately 15% of those were observed once. The top ten clones comprise about an eighth of the sample.

The data were taken from a study of T cells in Graves' hyperthyroidism and ophthalmopathy (dated by TCRdb to the late 2010s). For the study in its entirety: Peripheral blood was collected at initial diagnosis, before any treatment. To identify TCR V-J signatures that set the groups apart, the researchers used a discovery cohort of 100 patients, made up of 40 to 45 with Graves' ophthalmopathy and some 58 with stable Graves' hyperthyroidism. Whether ophthalmopathy could be predicted prospectively was tested in an independent validation cohort made up of about 20 hyperthyroidism patients plus 17 patients who later progressed to ophthalmopathy. The 100 or so discovery patients were randomly split 7:3 into training and test sets. In six Graves' hyperthyroidism patients, the study also compared T-cell repertoires from thyroid tissue with T-cell repertoires from blood. Following sampling, methimazole starting at 30 mg daily was given to hyperthyroidism patients, and high-dose intravenous methylprednisolone was given to ophthalmopathy patients. TCR Vbeta CDR3 sequencing of some 140 peripheral blood samples (roughly 41 ophthalmopathy, around 80 hyperthyroidism and around 17 progressor patients) is reported in the paper. The investigation overall reported the following: In cross-validation, a model built on a 13 V-J signature told ophthalmopathy apart from stable hyperthyroidism with just under 90% sensitivity and approximately 81% specificity, and in testing the same model reached 80%/75%. Most expanded thyroid clonotypes (frequency above 0.001) were also detected in blood, suggesting blood repertoires may reflect thyroid immune responses. Sample size was not statistically predetermined, and investigators were not blinded to group allocation. In validation, the model predicted progression to ophthalmopathy with approximately 71% sensitivity and about 73% specificity, a median of about 6.7 months before onset.

Hyperthyroidism patients were aged 18 to 65 years and newly diagnosed, with disease duration of less than 2 months. The study excluded patients with uncontrolled infections, other autoimmune diseases, pregnancy or lactation. Diagnoses were established on the basis of clinical symptoms, serum thyroxine and TRAb, thyroid ultrasound, and orbital computed tomography. For progressor patients, blood was drawn at the first diagnosis of hyperthyroidism, before any ophthalmopathy symptoms had appeared. PBMCs were separated from over 9 ml of fresh peripheral blood using Ficoll-Paque density gradient centrifugation. Progressor patients were first diagnosed with Graves' hyperthyroidism and then developed ophthalmopathy during follow-up. Total RNA was extracted with Trizol reagent, and quality was checked on an Agilent 2100 Bioanalyzer. CDR1 and CDR2 are read off the germline V gene as SQVTM and ANQGSEA. Relative to germline, V is missing 6 bases and J is missing 3 bases, with 16 bases of the junction outside any gene match. The CDR3 sequence holds 16 residues, the cysteine and phenylalanine included. Just the 48-base CDR3 DNA is kept, in frame starting at base 1.

Material: blood. The receptor's source is a woman in her 40s with Graves' hyperthyroidism that later progressed to Graves' ophthalmopathy. This chain joins TRBV29-1 to TRBJ2-7; TRBD1 aligns with 8 central bases. This receptor carries the CDR3 CSVQSQGAFPYYEQYF. The nucleotide sequence is given as TGCAGCGTGCAGAGTCAGGGGGCGTTCCCCTACTACGAGCAGTACTTC.